Listed below are T cell receptor beta chains from one sample, sequenced in a study of cytomegalovirus exposure and HLA in healthy donors. This table comes from immunoSEQ multiplex PCR, and its TCRdb copy is limited to in-frame clones, with some not included. The repertoire consists of around 100,000 clones, with 80% to 85% occurring once and the leading ten covering more than 20%. Sample: PBMCs. The origin of the receptors is a man under 40 in good health and CMV-seropositive. Both conserved end residues are part of each CDR3. D genes are given only for firm matches. Some rows mark clone size as missing; the rest say once, few, many or name a class of expanded clone.

V	length	J	size	D	CDR3	DNA
TRBV5-4	15	TRBJ1-2	once	NA	CASGVRGSPNYGYTF	TGTGCCAGCGGGGTCCGGGGTTCCCCTAACTATGGCTACACCTTC
TRBV15	16	TRBJ1-6	NA	NA	CATSQRRSSYNSPLHF	TGTGCCACCAGCCAGAGACGGAGCTCCTATAATTCACCCCTCCACTTT
TRBV5-5	11	TRBJ2-1	once	NA	CASSALGEQFF	TGTGCCAGCAGCGCACTAGGGGAGCAGTTCTTC
TRBV4-1	18	TRBJ1-3	NA	NA	CASSPGLLTRLSGNTIYF	TGCGCCAGCAGCCCCGGACTGCTGACTCGCCTCTCTGGAAACACCATATATTTT
TRBV25-1	15	TRBJ1-2	NA	TRBD1	CASSESRDRLGVYTF	TGTGCCAGCAGTGAATCCCGGGACAGGCTGGGGGTCTACACCTTC
TRBV5-1	16	TRBJ1-5	once	TRBD1	CASSLGTGTGYQPQHF	TGCGCCAGCAGCTTGGGGACCGGGACAGGGTATCAGCCCCAGCATTTT
TRBV7-9	13	TRBJ1-1	NA	NA	CSSSLANNHEAFF	TGTTCCAGCAGCTTAGCGAACAACCACGAAGCTTTCTTT
TRBV2	16	TRBJ2-6	NA	NA	CASSASQGPVANVLTF	TGTGCCAGCAGTGCGAGCCAGGGGCCGGTGGCCAACGTCCTGACTTTC
TRBV5-6	18	TRBJ1-4	NA	NA	CASSSTGAGGLGNEKLFF	TGTGCCAGCAGCTCGACAGGAGCGGGGGGTTTGGGCAATGAAAAACTGTTTTTT
TRBV6-1	16	TRBJ1-5	NA	TRBD1	CASSEWGQGPYQPQHF	TGTGCCAGCAGTGAATGGGGACAGGGCCCCTATCAGCCCCAGCATTTT
TRBV25-1	15	TRBJ2-1	NA	TRBD2	CASSTLAGSYNEQFF	TGTGCCAGCAGTACCCTAGCGGGCTCCTACAATGAGCAGTTCTTC
TRBV7-8	16	TRBJ1-1	NA	TRBD1	CASSLARGGHHGEAFF	TGTGCCAGCAGCTTAGCCCGAGGGGGCCATCACGGTGAAGCTTTCTTT
TRBV19	15	TRBJ1-2	NA	NA	CASSIDPRGSYRYTF	TGTGCCAGTAGTATAGACCCAAGGGGGTCCTATCGCTACACCTTC
TRBV6-5	15	TRBJ1-1	NA	TRBD1	CASSYWGQGDTEAFF	TGTGCCAGCAGTTACTGGGGACAGGGGGATACTGAAGCTTTCTTT
TRBV6-1	14	TRBJ2-7	NA	TRBD1	CASSWDRGSYEQYF	TGTGCCAGCAGTTGGGACAGGGGCTCCTACGAGCAGTACTTC
TRBV30	13	TRBJ2-5	few	NA	CAWSVLAEETQYF	TGTGCCTGGAGTGTTTTAGCGGAAGAGACCCAGTACTTC
TRBV7-9	12	TRBJ2-1	NA	NA	CASSQRGVRQFF	TGTGCCAGCAGCCAACGAGGCGTAAGGCAGTTCTTC
TRBV28	13	TRBJ2-3	NA	NA	CASSSVPTDTQYF	TGTGCCAGCAGTTCTGTCCCCACAGATACGCAGTATTTT
TRBV11-3	15	TRBJ2-1	once	NA	CASSLSGDLYNEQFF	TGTGCCAGCAGCCTCTCGGGGGACCTCTACAATGAGCAGTTCTTC
TRBV19	16	TRBJ1-1	few	NA	CASSTLKILMNTEAFF	TGTGCCAGTAGTACCCTAAAGATTCTCATGAACACTGAAGCTTTCTTT
TRBV5-1	14	TRBJ2-3	NA	NA	CASSSGTNTDTQYF	TGCGCCAGCAGCTCCGGGACAAACACAGATACGCAGTATTTT
TRBV7-9	16	TRBJ1-4	once	NA	CASSLAKGGVGEKLFF	TGTGCCAGCAGCTTAGCGAAGGGGGGGGTCGGTGAAAAACTGTTTTTT
TRBV7-9	18	TRBJ2-1	NA	TRBD2	CASSLERTSGRPINEQFF	TGTGCCAGCAGCTTAGAGAGGACTAGCGGGAGACCGATCAATGAGCAGTTCTTC
TRBV5-4	14	TRBJ1-1	NA	NA	CASSLEAGRTEAFF	TGTGCCAGCAGCTTGGAGGCGGGGAGAACTGAAGCTTTCTTT
TRBV11-3	12	TRBJ1-1	NA	TRBD1	CASSADRDKAFF	TGTGCCAGCAGCGCTGACAGGGATAAAGCTTTCTTT
TRBV11-2	17	TRBJ1-3	NA	NA	CASSPLRGSRTGNTIYF	TGTGCCAGCAGCCCTCTAAGGGGTTCGCGTACTGGAAACACCATATATTTT
TRBV2	14	TRBJ1-6	NA	NA	CASRGSGGYSPLHF	TGTGCCAGCAGGGGAAGCGGCGGCTATTCACCCCTCCACTTT
TRBV5-6	13	TRBJ1-1	NA	NA	CASSFSMNTEAFF	TGTGCCAGCAGCTTTTCCATGAACACTGAAGCTTTCTTT
TRBV5-1	16	TRBJ1-1	NA	TRBD1	CASSLNTGELNTEAFF	TGCGCCAGCAGCCTAAATACAGGGGAACTTAACACTGAAGCTTTCTTT
TRBV9	15	TRBJ2-1	NA	TRBD2	CASSVGGGIPNEQFF	TGTGCCAGCAGCGTAGGCGGGGGGATCCCCAATGAACAGTTCTTC
TRBV29-1	16	TRBJ2-1	few	NA	CSVYPTGVSSYNEQFF	TGCAGCGTTTATCCCACCGGGGTTTCCTCCTACAATGAGCAGTTCTTC
TRBV10-1	16	TRBJ2-3	NA	TRBD1	CASSVGTGGLRDTQYF	TGCGCCAGCAGTGTTGGGACAGGGGGTCTGCGGGATACGCAGTATTTT
TRBV5-1	17	TRBJ2-3	NA	TRBD2	CASSTGATSGLTDTQYF	TGCGCCAGCAGCACGGGGGCGACTAGCGGCCTCACAGATACGCAGTATTTT
TRBV5-6	18	TRBJ2-1	NA	TRBD2	CASSPVMSGRFAYNEQFF	TGTGCCAGCAGCCCGGTTATGAGCGGGAGATTTGCCTACAATGAGCAGTTCTTC
TRBV7-9	15	TRBJ1-2	NA	NA	CASSSEVTRIYGYTF	TGTGCCAGCAGCTCGGAGGTAACAAGGATCTATGGCTACACCTTC
TRBV5-6	16	TRBJ1-2	NA	TRBD1	CASSLVEPGGNYGYTF	TGTGCCAGCAGCTTGGTTGAGCCAGGGGGGAACTATGGCTACACCTTC
TRBV5-4	14	TRBJ2-5	NA	NA	CASSWGDSSETQYF	TGTGCCAGCAGCTGGGGGGACAGCTCAGAGACCCAGTACTTC
TRBV10-3	15	TRBJ1-2	NA	NA	CAISDLGSSNYGYTF	TGTGCCATCAGTGATTTGGGCAGCTCTAACTATGGCTACACCTTC
TRBV15	16	TRBJ2-4	NA	NA	CATSRWQGRSKNIQYF	TGTGCCACCAGCCGATGGCAGGGAAGATCCAAAAACATTCAGTACTTC
TRBV2	13	TRBJ1-1	NA	TRBD1	CASSFTGGTEAFF	TGTGCCAGCAGTTTTACAGGGGGCACTGAAGCTTTCTTT